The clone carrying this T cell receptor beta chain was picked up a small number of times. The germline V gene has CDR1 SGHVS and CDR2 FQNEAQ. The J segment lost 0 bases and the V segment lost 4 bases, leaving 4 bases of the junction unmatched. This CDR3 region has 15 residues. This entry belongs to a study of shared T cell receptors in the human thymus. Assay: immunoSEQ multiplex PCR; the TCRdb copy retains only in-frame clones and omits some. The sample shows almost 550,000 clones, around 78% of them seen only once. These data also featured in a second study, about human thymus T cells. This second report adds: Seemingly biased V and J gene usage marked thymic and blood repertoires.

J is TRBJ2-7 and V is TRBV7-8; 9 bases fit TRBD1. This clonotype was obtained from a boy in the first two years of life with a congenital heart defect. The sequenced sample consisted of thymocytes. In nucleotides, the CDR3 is TGTGCCAGCAGCTGGGACAGGGTGGGCTCCTACGAGCAGTACTTC. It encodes CASSWDRVGSYEQYF.